One and the same sample provided the 2 T cell receptor beta chains below, sequenced in a study of CD8+CD57+ T cells in acquired aplastic anemia. The template for TCR beta VDJ and CDR3 sequence profiling was genomic DNA. MiXCR was run by TCRdb on the reads, yielding one entry per CDR3 protein. The sample yields 250,000 or so distinct CDR3 sequences, approximately 45% seen once. In patients chosen for sequencing, flow cytometry had shown CD8+CD57+ cell expansion. The material sequenced was sorted CD4+, CD8+, or CD8+CD57+ T cells (not recorded which) from PBMCs. These receptors all come from a human donor with aplastic anemia.

Details on this clonotype: This could be a read error, since a much larger clone is one nucleotide away. J is TRBJ2-1 and V is TRBV5-1; D may correspond to TRBD1 or TRBD2 (5 bases each). This CDR3 comprises 16 residues. Germline loops: CDR1 SGHRS, CDR2 YFSETQ. V was pared by 0 bases and J by 0 bases, with 10 bases between. The CDR3 DNA sequence: TGCGCCAGCAGCTTGGGCAGGGAGAACTCCTACAATGAGCAGTTCTTC. Protein: CASSLGRENSYNEQFF.

The chain employs TRBV12-3 or TRBV12-4 and TRBJ2-1, with TRBD2 matching over 12 bases. The V segment lost 7 bases and the J segment 4 bases; nucleotides outside the gene matches: 5. The CDR3 extends over 15 amino acids. In DNA, the CDR3 is TGTGCCAGCACCCTTGGACTAGCGGGGTACAATGAGCAGTTCTTC. Its protein product is CASTLGLAGYNEQFF.